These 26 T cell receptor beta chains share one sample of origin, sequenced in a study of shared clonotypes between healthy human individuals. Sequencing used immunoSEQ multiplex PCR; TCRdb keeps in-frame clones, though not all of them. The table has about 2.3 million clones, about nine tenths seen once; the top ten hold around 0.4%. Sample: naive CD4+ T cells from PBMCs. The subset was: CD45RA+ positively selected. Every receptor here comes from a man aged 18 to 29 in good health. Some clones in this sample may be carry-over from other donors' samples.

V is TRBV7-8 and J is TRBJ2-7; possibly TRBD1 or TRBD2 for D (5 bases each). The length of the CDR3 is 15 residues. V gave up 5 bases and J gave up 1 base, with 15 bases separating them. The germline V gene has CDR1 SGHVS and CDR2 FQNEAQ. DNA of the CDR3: TGTGCCAGCAGCCGGATGGGGGATTCATCCTACGAGCAGTACTTC. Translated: CASSRMGDSSYEQYF.

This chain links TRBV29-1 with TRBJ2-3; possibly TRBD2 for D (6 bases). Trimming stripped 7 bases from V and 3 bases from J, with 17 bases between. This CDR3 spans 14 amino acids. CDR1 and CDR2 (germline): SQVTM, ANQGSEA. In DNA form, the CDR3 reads TGCAGCGCTGGGGCTGGGGGGAGTACAGATACGCAGTATTTT. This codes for CSAGAGGSTDTQYF.

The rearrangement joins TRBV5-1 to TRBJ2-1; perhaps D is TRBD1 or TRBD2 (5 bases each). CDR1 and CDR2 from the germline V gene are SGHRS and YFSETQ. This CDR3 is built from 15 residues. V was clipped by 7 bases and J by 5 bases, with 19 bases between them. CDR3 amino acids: CASGGRGQGDNEQFF. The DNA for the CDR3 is TGCGCCAGCGGTGGACGAGGGCAGGGTGACAATGAGCAGTTCTTC.

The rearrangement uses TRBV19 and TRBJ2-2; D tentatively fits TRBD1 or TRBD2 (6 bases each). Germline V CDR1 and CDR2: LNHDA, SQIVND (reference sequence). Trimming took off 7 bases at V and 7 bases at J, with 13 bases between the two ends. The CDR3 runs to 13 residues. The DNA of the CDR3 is TGTGCCAGTAAAATTGGGGGGCGCGGGGAGCTGTTTTTT. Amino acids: CASKIGGRGELFF.

The CDR3 reads CASSLRGASRSYEQYF. The DNA of the CDR3 is TGCGCCAGCAGCTTAAGGGGGGCCAGCCGCTCCTACGAGCAGTACTTC. The V gene is TRBV5-1, the J gene TRBJ2-7; D tentatively fits TRBD1 or TRBD2 (6 bases each). With 2 bases removed from V and 0 bases from J, the gap between germline ends came to 15 bases. CDR1 and CDR2 (germline): SGHRS, YFSETQ. CDR3 size: 16 residues.

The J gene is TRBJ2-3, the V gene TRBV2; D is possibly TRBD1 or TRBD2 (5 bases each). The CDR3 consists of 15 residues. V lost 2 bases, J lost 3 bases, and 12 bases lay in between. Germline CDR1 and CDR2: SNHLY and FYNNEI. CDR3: CASSEWAGTTDTQYF. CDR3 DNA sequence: TGTGCCAGCAGTGAATGGGCAGGGACGACAGATACGCAGTATTTT.

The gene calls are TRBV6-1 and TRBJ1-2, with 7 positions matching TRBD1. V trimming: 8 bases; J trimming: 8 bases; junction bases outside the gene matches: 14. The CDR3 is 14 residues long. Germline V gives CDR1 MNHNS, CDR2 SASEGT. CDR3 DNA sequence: TGTGCCAGCTATCTTCCAGGGGGTAATACCGGCTACACCTTC. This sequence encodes CASYLPGGNTGYTF.

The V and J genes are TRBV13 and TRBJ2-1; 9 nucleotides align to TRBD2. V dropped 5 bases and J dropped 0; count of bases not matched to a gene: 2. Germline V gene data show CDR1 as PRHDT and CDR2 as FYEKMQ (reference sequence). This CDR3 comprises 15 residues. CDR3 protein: CASSPGLASYNEQFF. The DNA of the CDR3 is TGTGCCAGCAGCCCGGGACTAGCCTCCTACAATGAGCAGTTCTTC. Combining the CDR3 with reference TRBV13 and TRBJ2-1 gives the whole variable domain AAGVIQSPRHLIKEKRETATLKCYPIPRHDTVYWYQQGPGQDPQFLISFYEKMQSDKGSIPDRFSAQQFSDYHSELNMSSLELGDSALYFCASSPGLASYNEQFFGPGTRLTVL.

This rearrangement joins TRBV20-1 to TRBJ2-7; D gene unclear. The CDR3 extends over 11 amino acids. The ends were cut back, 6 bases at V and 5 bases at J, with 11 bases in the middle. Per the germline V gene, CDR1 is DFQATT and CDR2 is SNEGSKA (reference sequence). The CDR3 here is CSARLWDEQYF. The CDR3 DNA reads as TGCAGTGCCCGCCTCTGGGACGAGCAGTACTTC.

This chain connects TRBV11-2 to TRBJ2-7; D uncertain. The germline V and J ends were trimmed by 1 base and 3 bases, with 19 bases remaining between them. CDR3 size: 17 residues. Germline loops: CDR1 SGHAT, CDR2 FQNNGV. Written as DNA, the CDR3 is TGTGCCAGCAGCTTAGTAAGGATAGAGGCAGGTAACTACGAGCAGTACTTC. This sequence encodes CASSLVRIEAGNYEQYF.

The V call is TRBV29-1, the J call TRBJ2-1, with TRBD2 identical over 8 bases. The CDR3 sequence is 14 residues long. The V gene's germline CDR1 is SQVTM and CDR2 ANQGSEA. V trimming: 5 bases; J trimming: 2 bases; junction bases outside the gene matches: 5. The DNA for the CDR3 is TGCAGCGTTACCGGGACTAGAACCTACAATGAGCAGTTCTTC. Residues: CSVTGTRTYNEQFF.

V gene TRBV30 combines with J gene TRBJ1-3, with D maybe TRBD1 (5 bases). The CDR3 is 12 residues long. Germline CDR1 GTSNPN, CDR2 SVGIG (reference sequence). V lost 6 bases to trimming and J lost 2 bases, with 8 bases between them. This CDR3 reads CACKQAGNTIYF. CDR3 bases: TGTGCCTGTAAACAGGCTGGAAACACCATATATTTT. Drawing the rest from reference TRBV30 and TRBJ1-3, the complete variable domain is SQTIHQWPATLVQPVGSPLSLECTVEGTSNPNLYWYRQAAGRGLQLLFYSVGIGQISSEVPQNLSASRPQDRQFILSSKKLLLSDSGFYLCACKQAGNTIYFGEGSWLTVV.

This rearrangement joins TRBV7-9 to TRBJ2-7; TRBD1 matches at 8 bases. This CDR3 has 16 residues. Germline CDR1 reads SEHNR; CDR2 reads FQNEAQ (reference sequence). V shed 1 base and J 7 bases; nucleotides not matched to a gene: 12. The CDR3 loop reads CASSLVLGQGRGEQYF. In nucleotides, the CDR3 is TGTGCCAGCAGCTTAGTCTTAGGACAGGGACGGGGAGAGCAGTACTTC.

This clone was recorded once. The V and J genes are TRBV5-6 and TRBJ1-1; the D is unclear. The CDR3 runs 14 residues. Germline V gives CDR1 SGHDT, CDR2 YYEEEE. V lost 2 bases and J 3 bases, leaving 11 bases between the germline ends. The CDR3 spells CASSFYSPDTEAFF. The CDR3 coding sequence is TGTGCCAGCAGCTTCTATTCCCCCGACACTGAAGCTTTCTTT.

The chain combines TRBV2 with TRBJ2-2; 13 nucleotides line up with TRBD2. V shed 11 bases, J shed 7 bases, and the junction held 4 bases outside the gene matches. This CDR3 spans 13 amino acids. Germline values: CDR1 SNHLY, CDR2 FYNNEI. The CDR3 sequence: CARRTSGGGELFF. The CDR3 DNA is TGTGCCCGGAGGACTAGCGGGGGCGGGGAGCTGTTTTTT.

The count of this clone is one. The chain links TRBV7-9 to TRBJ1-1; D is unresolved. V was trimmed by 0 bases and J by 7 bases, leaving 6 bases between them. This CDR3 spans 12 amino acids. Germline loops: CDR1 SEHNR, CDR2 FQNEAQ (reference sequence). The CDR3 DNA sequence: TGTGCCAGCAGCTTAGCGTCCGATGAAGCTTTCTTT. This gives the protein CASSLASDEAFF.

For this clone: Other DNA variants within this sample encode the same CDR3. The CDR3 region is CASSLTPTNEKLFF. DNA of the CDR3: TGTGCCAGCAGTTTGACACCAACTAATGAAAAACTGTTTTTT. The rearrangement links TRBV9 to TRBJ1-4; D is unresolved. Germline values: CDR1 SGDLS, CDR2 YYNGEE. V was clipped by 5 bases and J by 0 bases, with 8 bases between them. The CDR3 loop spans 14 amino acids.

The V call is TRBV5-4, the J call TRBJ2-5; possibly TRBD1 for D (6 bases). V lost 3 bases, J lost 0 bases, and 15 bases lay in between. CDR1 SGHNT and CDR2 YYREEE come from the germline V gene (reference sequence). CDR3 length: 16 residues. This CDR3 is CASSSPTGPYQETQYF. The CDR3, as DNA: TGTGCCAGCAGCTCTCCGACAGGACCGTACCAAGAGACCCAGTACTTC.

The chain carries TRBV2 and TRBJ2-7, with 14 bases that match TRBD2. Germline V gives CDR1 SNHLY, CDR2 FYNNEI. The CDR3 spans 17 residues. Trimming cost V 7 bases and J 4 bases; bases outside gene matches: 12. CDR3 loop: CASTLGLAGAAGYEQYF. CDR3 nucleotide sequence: TGTGCCAGCACCCTGGGACTAGCGGGGGCCGCGGGTTACGAGCAGTACTTC.

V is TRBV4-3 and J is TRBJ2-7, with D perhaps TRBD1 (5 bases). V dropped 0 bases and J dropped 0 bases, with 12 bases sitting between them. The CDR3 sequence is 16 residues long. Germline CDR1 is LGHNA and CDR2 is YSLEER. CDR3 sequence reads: CASSQEPRASSYEQYF. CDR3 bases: TGCGCCAGCAGCCAAGAACCCAGGGCGAGCTCCTACGAGCAGTACTTC.

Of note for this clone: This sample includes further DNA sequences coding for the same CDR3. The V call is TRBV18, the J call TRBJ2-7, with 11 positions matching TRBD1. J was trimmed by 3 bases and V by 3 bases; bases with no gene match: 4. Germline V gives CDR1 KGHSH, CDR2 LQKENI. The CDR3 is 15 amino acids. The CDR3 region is CASSPSGTGGYEQYF. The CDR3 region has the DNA TGTGCCAGCTCACCCTCCGGGACAGGGGGCTACGAGCAGTACTTC.

The CDR3 nucleotides are TGTGCCAGCAGGGGAGCGGGAGCAGGCTACAATGAGCAGTTCTTC. Its protein is CASRGAGAGYNEQFF. The chain employs TRBV6-5 and TRBJ2-1; 8 bases are shared with TRBD2. J lost 3 bases, V lost 6 bases, and 7 bases had no gene match. Germline V gene data show CDR1 as MNHEY and CDR2 as SVGAGI. This CDR3 comprises 15 residues.

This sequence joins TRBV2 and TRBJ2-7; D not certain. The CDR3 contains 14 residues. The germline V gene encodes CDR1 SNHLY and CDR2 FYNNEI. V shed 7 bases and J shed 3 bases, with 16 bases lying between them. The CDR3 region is CASTSGRRFYEQYF. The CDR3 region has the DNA TGTGCCAGCACTTCCGGCCGGCGGTTCTACGAGCAGTACTTC.

In DNA, the CDR3 is TGCAGCGTTTTGCGGGACCCGAGCTCCTACGAGCAGTACTTC. Amino acids: CSVLRDPSSYEQYF. The chain recombines TRBV29-1 with TRBJ2-7; maybe TRBD2 (6 bases). The V end was cut by 5 bases, the J end by 0 bases, with 14 bases between. This CDR3 has 14 residues. Germline V CDR1 and CDR2: SQVTM, ANQGSEA.

The CDR3 loop reads CASSLGIGTNEKLFF. Written as DNA, the CDR3 is TGCGCCAGCAGCTTGGGGATAGGAACTAATGAAAAACTGTTTTTT. V and J are TRBV5-1 and TRBJ1-4; D uncertain. This CDR3 is 15 amino acids long. Germline CDR1 is SGHRS and CDR2 is YFSETQ. Deletions cut 0 bases from V and 1 base from J, with 7 bases between.

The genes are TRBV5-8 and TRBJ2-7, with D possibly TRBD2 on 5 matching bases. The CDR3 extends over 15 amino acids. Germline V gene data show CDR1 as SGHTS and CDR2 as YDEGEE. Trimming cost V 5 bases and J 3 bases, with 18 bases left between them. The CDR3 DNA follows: TGTGCCAGCAGGAGGACGGCTAGCACGTTCTACGAGCAGTACTTC. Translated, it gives CASRRTASTFYEQYF.